This T cell receptor beta chain emerged from a study of shared clonotypes between healthy human individuals. Study-level information: The study enrolled a couple of women and three men aged 18 to 49. Each donor's CD8 memory used one plate, CD8 naive two, each CD4 subset three.

TCRdb's table, derived via immunoSEQ multiplex PCR, lists solely in-frame clones and lacks some. This repertoire shows over 2 million clones, around 96% found once; its top ten account for about 1.1%. It was CD45RO-negative cells, positively selected for CCR7, that made up naive CD8 cells, with terminally differentiated effector memory CD45RA+ cells excluded. Notes on the study in general: With a few donors compared, around 5% of naive CD4 clonotypes were shared.

Unmatched junction bases numbered 14, after V lost 5 bases and J lost 4 bases. This CDR3 has 16 residues. CDR1 and CDR2 from the germline V gene are SEHNR and FQNEAQ (reference sequence). Concerning this clone: Its specificity is not known.

The sequence was obtained from a young man in good health. The chain links TRBV7-9 to TRBJ2-7, with 7 bases aligning to TRBD2. The sequencing input was naive CD8+ T cells sorted from blood. The CDR3 reads CASSPTYASGYYEQYF. The CDR3 DNA sequence: TGTGCCAGCAGCCCTACCTATGCTAGCGGCTATTACGAGCAGTACTTC. The full variable domain, rest sourced from reference TRBV7-9 and TRBJ2-7, is DTGVSQNPRHKITKRGQNVTFRCDPISEHNRLYWYRQTLGQGPEFLTYFQNEAQLEKSRLLSDRFSAERPKGSFSTLEIQRTEQGDSAMYLCASSPTYASGYYEQYFGPGTRLTVT.